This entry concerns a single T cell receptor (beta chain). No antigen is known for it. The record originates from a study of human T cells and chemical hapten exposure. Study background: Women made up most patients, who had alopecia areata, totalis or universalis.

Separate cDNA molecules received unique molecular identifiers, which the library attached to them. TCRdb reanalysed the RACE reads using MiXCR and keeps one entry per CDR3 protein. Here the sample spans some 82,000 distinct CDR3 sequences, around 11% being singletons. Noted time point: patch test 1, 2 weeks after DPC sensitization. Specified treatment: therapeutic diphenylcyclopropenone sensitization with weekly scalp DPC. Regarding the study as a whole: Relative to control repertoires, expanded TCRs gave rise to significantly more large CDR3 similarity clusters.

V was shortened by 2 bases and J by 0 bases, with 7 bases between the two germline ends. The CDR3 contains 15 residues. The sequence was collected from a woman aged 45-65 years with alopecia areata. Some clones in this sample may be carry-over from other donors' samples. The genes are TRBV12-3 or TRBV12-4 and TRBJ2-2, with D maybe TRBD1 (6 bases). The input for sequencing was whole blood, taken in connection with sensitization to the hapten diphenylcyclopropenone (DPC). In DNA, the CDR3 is TGTGCCAGCAGTTTAACAGGGACGAACACCGGGGAGCTGTTTTTT. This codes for CASSLTGTNTGELFF.